The 17 T cell receptor beta chains below come from one sample, sequenced in a study of blood T cell repertoires in COVID-19. Only in-frame clones appear in the TCRdb table, and some are missing; sequencing was by immunoSEQ multiplex PCR. The sample lists 91,000 or so clones, about 86% occurring once. Sequenced sample: peripheral blood. These receptors were collected from a human donor in a cohort sampled during active COVID-19.

This rearrangement joins TRBV28 to TRBJ1-5; 8 nucleotides match TRBD1. The CDR3 covers 15 residues. Germline assignment: CDR1 MDHEN and CDR2 SYDVKM. With 4 bases clipped from V and 3 bases from J, the junction kept 5 bases outside the gene matches. For the CDR3, the DNA is TGTGCCAGCAGTTCTCAGGGGGCCCCCAATCAGCCCCAGCATTTT. This sequence encodes CASSSQGAPNQPQHF.

V gene TRBV12-5 combines with J gene TRBJ2-1; 8 nucleotides line up with TRBD1. Germline assignment: CDR1 LGHNT and CDR2 FRNRAP. There are 15 residues in the CDR3. J lost 5 bases, V lost 7 bases, and 10 bases had no gene match. Here the CDR3 DNA reads TGTGCTAGTGAAGTGGACAGGGTAATAGACAATGAGCAGTTCTTC. The encoded protein is CASEVDRVIDNEQFF.

This clone was detected once. This chain connects TRBV10-3 to TRBJ2-3; D gene unclear. Germline CDR1 and CDR2: ENHRY and SYGVKD. Trimming pared 2 bases from V and 0 bases from J, leaving 12 bases between. The CDR3 is 16 residues long. CDR3 protein: CAISETGGTSTDTQYF. CDR3 DNA: TGTGCCATCAGTGAGACTGGCGGAACTAGCACAGATACGCAGTATTTT.

Only one count was recorded for this clone. This chain links TRBV7-9 with TRBJ1-2; no clear D gene. V was cut by 1 base and J by 4 bases, with 10 bases left in between. This CDR3 is built from 14 residues. CDR1 and CDR2 (germline): SEHNR, FQNEAQ (reference sequence). The CDR3 sequence: CASSLEHLIYGYTF. CDR3 DNA: TGTGCCAGCAGCTTAGAACACCTGATCTATGGCTACACCTTC.

The chain has TRBV2 and TRBJ1-6; TRBD1 might be the D (6 bases). Germline V CDR1 and CDR2: SNHLY, FYNNEI. Trimming cost V 3 bases and J 10 bases, with 13 bases left between them. The CDR3 extends over 14 amino acids. The CDR3 nucleotides read TGTGCCAGCAGTGAGCGGCAGGGGCGCTCACCCCTCCACTTT. The encoded protein is CASSERQGRSPLHF.

The chain joins TRBV6-4 to TRBJ1-2, with a possible D match to TRBD1 (6 bases). In germline, CDR1 is MRHNA, CDR2 SNTAGT. Trimming cost V 4 bases and J 8 bases, with 14 bases left between them. The CDR3 contains 13 residues. DNA of the CDR3: TGTGCCAGCAGTGCCGGCAGGGGAGACGGCTACACCTTC. Translated: CASSAGRGDGYTF.

CDR3 sequence: CASSPGTGESNQPQHF. As DNA, the CDR3 is TGCGCCAGCAGCCCCGGGACAGGGGAGAGCAATCAGCCCCAGCATTTT. The chain has TRBV5-1 and TRBJ1-5; the match to TRBD1 covers 10 bases. J gave up 1 base and V 4 bases, and 5 bases lay outside the gene matches. The length of the CDR3 is 16 residues. Per germline, CDR1 SGHRS and CDR2 YFSETQ.

The genes are TRBV28 and TRBJ2-5, with D possibly matching TRBD1 (5 bases). The germline gives CDR1 MDHEN, CDR2 SYDVKM. CDR3 length equals 16 residues. V was clipped by 4 bases and J by 5 bases, with 20 bases between them. In nucleotides, the CDR3 is TGTGCCAGCAGTTCCCCCCTCCAGGGCCTAGTGGAGACCCAGTACTTC. It codes for CASSSPLQGLVETQYF.

The V call is TRBV10-1, the J call TRBJ1-4; 9 bases map to TRBD1. The CDR3 covers 17 residues. In germline, CDR1 is WNHNN, CDR2 SYGVQD (reference sequence). V shed 4 bases, J shed 0 bases, and the junction held 6 bases outside the gene matches. CDR3 in amino acids: CASSGGQGKATNEKLFF. In DNA, the CDR3 is TGCGCCAGCAGTGGCGGACAGGGGAAGGCAACTAATGAAAAACTGTTTTTT.

This clone came up once. The V and J genes are TRBV21-1 and TRBJ2-3; the D segment call TRBD1 is taken from the table without a DNA check. TRBV21-1 is assigned pseudogene status. The CDR3 has 18 amino acids. The CDR3 DNA sequence: TGTGCCAGCAGCAGACCGTTCGGGACAGGGAAGGGCACAGATACGCAGTATTTT. The encoded protein is CASSRPFGTGKGTDTQYF.

V and J are TRBV18 and TRBJ2-5; D perhaps matches TRBD2 (7 bases). The germline V and J ends were trimmed by 5 bases and 2 bases, with 12 bases remaining between them. From germline, CDR1 is KGHSH and CDR2 LQKENI. CDR3 length: 14 residues. CDR3 in amino acids: CASSSRGGQETQYF. CDR3 bases: TGTGCCAGCTCATCCAGGGGAGGGCAAGAGACCCAGTACTTC. Filled out from reference TRBV18 and TRBJ2-5, the complete variable domain reads NAGVMQNPRHLVRRRGQEARLRCSPMKGHSHVYWYRQLPEEGLKFMVYLQKENIIDESGMPKERFSAEFPKEGPSILRIQQVVRGDSAAYFCASSSRGGQETQYFGPGTRLLVL.

J is TRBJ1-6 and V is TRBV28; tentatively, D is TRBD1 (5 bases). Trimming removed 6 bases at V and 8 bases at J, with 17 bases between. Per germline, CDR1 MDHEN and CDR2 SYDVKM. There are 15 residues in the CDR3. The CDR3 is CASSLLSWGDSPLHF. The CDR3 bases are TGTGCCAGCAGCCTGCTCTCTTGGGGCGATTCACCCCTCCACTTT.

The V call is TRBV5-4, the J call TRBJ1-2, with a possible D match to TRBD1 (5 bases). V shed 4 bases and J shed 5 bases, with 21 bases lying between them. CDR3 size: 16 residues. Germline lookup yields CDR1 SGHNT and CDR2 YYREEE (reference sequence). DNA of the CDR3: TGTGCCAGCAGCCTTGGGGCTTCGGACGGTGGGTATGGCTACACCTTC. It codes for CASSLGASDGGYGYTF.

The CDR3 loop is CASSILSGELFF. CDR3 bases: TGTGCCAGTAGTATTTTATCCGGGGAGCTGTTTTTT. V is TRBV19 and J is TRBJ2-2; D gene uncertain. V was clipped by 3 bases and J by 6 bases, with 5 bases between them. The CDR3 totals 12 residues. Germline V lookup: CDR1 LNHDA, CDR2 SQIVND (reference sequence). Drawing the rest from reference TRBV19 and TRBJ2-2, the complete variable domain is DGGITQSPKYLFRKEGQNVTLSCEQNLNHDAMYWYRQDPGQGLRLIYYSQIVNDFQKGDIAEGYSVSREKKESFPLTVTSAQKNPTAFYLCASSILSGELFFGEGSRLTVL.

V gene TRBV7-3 combines with J gene TRBJ1-1; possible D gene TRBD1, 5 bases. V lost 5 bases and J lost 5, with 18 bases in between. Germline V CDR1 and CDR2: SGHTA, FQGTGA. The CDR3 has 15 residues. The CDR3 loop is CASSPSTGGGTEAFF. The CDR3 region has the DNA TGTGCCAGCAGCCCCTCGACCGGGGGTGGAACTGAAGCTTTCTTT.

This chain uses TRBV28 with TRBJ2-7, with D possibly being TRBD2 (6 bases). The CDR3 runs 14 residues. Trimming removed 3 bases at V and 4 bases at J, with 13 bases between. Per germline, CDR1 MDHEN and CDR2 SYDVKM. DNA of the CDR3: TGTGCCAGCAGTTTCGGGGGAGTTGTTTACGAGCAGTACTTC. It is translated as CASSFGGVVYEQYF.

This chain uses TRBV7-6 with TRBJ2-1; 10 nucleotides align to TRBD1. The CDR3 runs 15 residues. V gave up 7 bases and J gave up 3 bases; unmatched junction bases: 6. Looked up from germline, CDR1 is SGHVS and CDR2 is FNYEAQ. CDR3 in amino acids: CASTDRTGGYNEQFF. CDR3 nucleotide sequence: TGTGCCAGCACCGATAGGACAGGGGGCTACAATGAGCAGTTCTTC.